These 16 T cell receptor beta chains share one sample of origin, sequenced in a study of blood T cell repertoires in COVID-19. Produced via immunoSEQ multiplex PCR; TCRdb's table is partial and in-frame only. The sample consists of around 330,000 clones, roughly 89% of them appearing once. Specimen: PBMCs or T cells enriched from blood (not recorded which). Source of these receptors: a woman aged 18-29 years who had recovered from COVID-19.

About this clone: One junction end disagrees with the germline gene, perhaps due to a read error. V is TRBV14 and J is TRBJ1-2, with D unresolved. The CDR3 runs 12 residues. CDR1 and CDR2 (germline): SGHDN, FVKESK. The CDR3 coding sequence is TGTGCCAGCAGTCAAGGAGTTGAGGGCTACACCTTC. Protein sequence: CASSQGVEGYTF.

The chain uses TRBV9 and TRBJ1-1; no firm D call. Germline CDR1 and CDR2: SGDLS and YYNGEE. This CDR3 is built from 15 residues. The V and J ends lost 3 bases and 4 bases respectively, with 16 bases between them. The CDR3 region is CASSAYSMSTTEAFF. The DNA for the CDR3 is TGTGCCAGCAGCGCGTACTCAATGAGTACCACTGAAGCTTTCTTT.

This rearrangement joins TRBV7-9 to TRBJ1-1, with D possibly matching TRBD1 (5 bases). Trimming removed 2 bases at V and 5 bases at J, with 12 bases between. The length of the CDR3 is 14 residues. Germline CDR1 and CDR2: SEHNR and FQNEAQ (reference sequence). The CDR3 DNA is TGTGCCAGCAGCTTACTGGGGACTGGGACTGAAGCTTTCTTT. Translation gives CASSLLGTGTEAFF. The full variable domain, rest sourced from reference TRBV7-9 and TRBJ1-1, is DTGVSQNPRHKITKRGQNVTFRCDPISEHNRLYWYRQTLGQGPEFLTYFQNEAQLEKSRLLSDRFSAERPKGSFSTLEIQRTEQGDSAMYLCASSLLGTGTEAFFGQGTRLTVV.

This clone was detected only a few times. CDR3 DNA sequence: TGTGCCAGTTCAGGGAGGAACCAAGAGACCCAGTACTTC. It yields the protein CASSGRNQETQYF. This chain uses TRBV19 with TRBJ2-5, with a tentative D call TRBD2 (6 bases). Looked up from germline, CDR1 is LNHDA and CDR2 is SQIVND (reference sequence). Between the trimmed V and J ends, which lost 8 bases and 0 bases, there was a span of 10 bases. The CDR3 covers 13 residues.

The chain is built from TRBV9 and TRBJ2-2; 10 nucleotides match TRBD1. Per germline, CDR1 SGDLS and CDR2 YYNGEE. J gave up 4 bases and V 0 bases, and 9 bases lay outside the gene matches. This CDR3 has 18 residues. The DNA of the CDR3 is TGTGCCAGCAGCGTAGCGGGACAGGGGATTGTGGGCACCGGGGAGCTGTTTTTT. This gives the protein CASSVAGQGIVGTGELFF.

The gene calls are TRBV5-1 and TRBJ2-4, with 12 bases lining up with TRBD1. J was trimmed by 7 bases and V by 4 bases; bases with no gene match: 9. The CDR3 length is 16 residues. The V gene's germline CDR1 is SGHRS and CDR2 YFSETQ. The DNA for the CDR3 is TGCGCCAGCAGCAGAAATCCGGGACAGGGGGCGAACATTCAGTACTTC. Translating it yields CASSRNPGQGANIQYF.

The chain is built from TRBV30 and TRBJ2-5; weak D call: TRBD2 (5 bases). The CDR3 is made up of 14 amino acids. V lost 3 bases to trimming and J lost 2 bases, with 13 bases between them. CDR1 is GTSNPN and CDR2 is SVGIG in the germline V gene (reference sequence). The CDR3 reads CAWSKPSKQETQYF. In DNA form, the CDR3 reads TGTGCCTGGAGCAAACCTAGCAAGCAAGAGACCCAGTACTTC.

This rearrangement joins TRBV2 to TRBJ2-1; D gene ambiguous. CDR3 length: 12 amino acids. V lost 6 bases and J lost 10, with 13 bases in between. Germline V gene sequence: CDR1 SNHLY, CDR2 FYNNEI. Here the CDR3 reads CASSNWRREQFF. CDR3 nucleotide sequence: TGTGCCAGCAGCAACTGGCGGCGCGAGCAGTTCTTC.

CDR3 protein: CASSMDRETEAFF. DNA of the CDR3: TGTGCCAGCAGCATGGACAGGGAGACTGAAGCTTTCTTT. The J gene is TRBJ1-1, the V gene TRBV11-3, with 8 bases matching TRBD1. With 5 bases clipped from V and 5 bases from J, the junction kept 4 bases outside the gene matches. The CDR3 is 13 amino acids. From germline, CDR1 is SGHNT and CDR2 YENEEA.

V usage is TRBV7-2 and J usage is TRBJ1-1; D not resolved. This CDR3 is 15 amino acids long. Germline CDR1 SGHTA, CDR2 FQGNSA. The V end was cut by 1 base, the J end by 2 bases, with 11 bases between. This chain's CDR3 is CASSLELAGNTEAFF. CDR3 nucleotides: TGTGCCAGCAGCTTAGAACTGGCGGGCAACACTGAAGCTTTCTTT.

V and J are TRBV4-3 and TRBJ1-6; 9 nucleotides agree with TRBD1. Germline V gene sequence: CDR1 LGHNA, CDR2 YSLEER. The V and J ends lost 0 bases and 10 bases, in that order; junction bases with no gene match: 10. CDR3 size: 17 residues. CDR3 nucleotides: TGCGCCAGCAGCCAAGACCTGGGGACAGGGAGTCGATCACCCCTCCACTTT. Amino acids: CASSQDLGTGSRSPLHF.

The chain employs TRBV18 and TRBJ2-5; tentatively, D is TRBD2 (5 bases). CDR3 length: 15 residues. CDR1 and CDR2 (germline): KGHSH, LQKENI. Trimming removed 2 bases at V and 0 bases at J, with 10 bases between. In nucleotides, the CDR3 is TGTGCCAGCTCACCAGGCGGGCGACACCAAGAGACCCAGTACTTC. Its protein product is CASSPGGRHQETQYF.

The chain employs TRBV5-1 and TRBJ1-4; D perhaps matches TRBD1 (6 bases). Germline CDR1 is SGHRS and CDR2 is YFSETQ. Trimming removed 0 bases at V and 5 bases at J, with 11 bases between. This CDR3 contains 15 residues. The chain's CDR3 is CASSLAGTRNEKLFF. Written as DNA, the CDR3 is TGCGCCAGCAGCTTGGCCGGGACACGAAATGAAAAACTGTTTTTT. The full variable domain, rest sourced from reference TRBV5-1 and TRBJ1-4, is KAGVTQTPRYLIKTRGQQVTLSCSPISGHRSVSWYQQTPGQGLQFLFEYFSETQRNKGNFPGRFSGRQFSNSRSEMNVSTLELGDSALYLCASSLAGTRNEKLFFGSGTQLSVL.

The rearrangement links TRBV30 to TRBJ1-1; D remains ambiguous. The V gene's germline CDR1 is GTSNPN and CDR2 SVGIG (reference sequence). V dropped 3 bases and J dropped 1 base, with 9 bases sitting between them. The length of the CDR3 is 13 residues. The CDR3 protein is CAWRDRGNTEAFF. CDR3 nucleotide sequence: TGTGCCTGGAGAGACCGAGGGAACACTGAAGCTTTCTTT.

The CDR3 sequence: CASSPIRRSYGYTF. The CDR3 DNA is TGTGCCAGCAGCCCAATACGGAGGAGCTATGGCTACACCTTC. V gene TRBV28 combines with J gene TRBJ1-2; D gene uncertain. The CDR3 length is 14 residues. Deletions cut 6 bases from V and 4 bases from J, with 15 bases between. CDR1 and CDR2 (germline): MDHEN, SYDVKM.

The chain joins TRBV7-9 to TRBJ2-3; a possible D gene is TRBD1 (6 bases). Between the trimmed V and J ends, which lost 6 bases and 2 bases, there was a span of 15 bases. CDR3 length equals 15 residues. Looked up from germline, CDR1 is SEHNR and CDR2 is FQNEAQ (reference sequence). The DNA of the CDR3 is TGTGCCAGCAGTACGACCCAGGGGCTCACAGATACGCAGTATTTT. Amino acid sequence: CASSTTQGLTDTQYF. Drawing the rest from reference TRBV7-9 and TRBJ2-3, the complete variable domain is DTGVSQNPRHKITKRGQNVTFRCDPISEHNRLYWYRQTLGQGPEFLTYFQNEAQLEKSRLLSDRFSAERPKGSFSTLEIQRTEQGDSAMYLCASSTTQGLTDTQYFGPGTRLTVL.